This T cell receptor (beta chain) came from a study of graft-versus-host responses after intestinal transplantation (dated by TCRdb to the early 2020s). In terms of the full investigation: The transplants that recipients received were multivisceral, liver-intestinal, or isolated intestinal. Anti-thymocyte globulin induction was given to all recipients, followed by maintenance tacrolimus and steroids for approximately 3 years. Graft-versus-host and host-versus-graft alloreactive T cell clones were tracked in the graft, circulation and bone marrow after intestinal transplantation using bulk TCR-beta CDR3 sequencing. Alloreactive clones were identified by sequencing pre-transplant mixed lymphocyte reaction products and comparing them with unstimulated pre-transplant donor and recipient T cells. The cohort enrolled about two dozen intestinal transplant recipients, one of whom was a retransplant, and a few patients without pretransplant specimens were excluded. Donor T cell macrochimerism was defined as a peak of at least 4% donor T cells among recipient peripheral blood mononuclear cells. Rather than going through the commercial service, samples from a few later patients were sequenced in-house on an Illumina MiSeq and processed with MiXCR.

Libraries were constructed by the immunoSEQ multiplex PCR assay. For most patients, genomic DNA was isolated with the Qiagen DNeasy Blood and Tissue Kit and shipped frozen to Adaptive Biotechnologies for TCR sequencing. Adaptive Biotechnologies carried out high-throughput TCR-beta CDR3 sequencing of genomic DNA for most patients. Per the source publication's procedure: TCR sequencing data were retrieved from Adaptive's ImmunoSEQ software for around 18 patients, whereas a few other patients were processed with MiXCR and VDJtools. To correct CD4 versus CD8 sorting errors, any sequence found in both subsets at a frequency ratio below 5:1 was removed. CDR3 nucleotide sequences shared between donor and recipient were removed because their origin could not be assigned. To count as alloreactive, a clone needed at least 2-fold expansion over unstimulated cells and a minimum CFSE-low frequency of 0.002% (template counts) or 0.001% (read counts). Clones were considered mappable if detected in sequenced pre-transplant spleen, lymph node, or MLR CFSE-low populations of the donor or recipient. Cumulative frequency of alloreactive clones was calculated as a percentage of all sequences weighted by copy number. TCRdb retrieved this table from immuneACCESS and kept in-frame rearrangements only. Not all clones are present; in checked studies, unresolved V genes account for under half, and no reason is known for the remainder. V, J and clone size are those of that table, while D and trimming were read from the DNA. The sample yields 55,000 to 85,000 clones; around 90% were counted once. The ten largest clones add up to about 2.7% of the sample.

Concerning this clone itself: Its antigen target is currently unknown. No base quality values were provided; no much bigger clone lies one nucleotide off.

Trimmed from V: 9 bases; trimmed from J: 9 bases; junction bases lacking a gene match: 14. Based on the germline V gene (reference sequence), the CDR1 and CDR2 sequences are MNHEY and SMNVEV. The CDR3 holds 14 amino acids from the cysteine to the phenylalanine. Of all the DNA, just the CDR3 is kept, 42 bases in frame from base 1. According to the study, the label for this sample's time point signals: cells obtained before transplantation from donor or recipient. CD3+CD4+ and CD3+CD8+ populations were FACS-sorted from unstimulated pre-transplant donor and recipient cells taken from spleen or lymph nodes. What the work shows at the level of the full study, not this receptor alone: Early after transplant, declines in HvG clones were associated with peak levels of circulating GvH clones. GvH clones were found in recipient bone marrow, and some of the GvH clones appeared earlier in ileal mucosa or blood, which is consistent with an intestinal mucosal origin. High GvH to HvG T cell clonal ratios were observed in the allografts of patients with donor T cell macrochimerism. The conclusions were limited by the relatively low number and heterogeneity of the intestinal transplant patients.

The sequencing here drew on unstimulated CD8+ T cells sorted from spleen or lymph node cells, taken before intestinal transplant. This clonotype was obtained from a human donor who received an intestinal transplant. This chain joins TRBV27 to TRBJ2-7; a stretch of 10 junction bases matches TRBD1. Here the CDR3 is given as CARETLGQGKVQYF. The sequence in DNA is TGTGCCAGAGAGACCTTGGGACAGGGGAAAGTGCAGTACTTC.